This T cell receptor (beta chain) was captured by sequencing in a study of blood T cell repertoires in COVID-19. Study information: Donors in the United States, Italy and Spain gave samples during acute or convalescent COVID-19. PBMCs, B-cell-depleted T cells, or T cells provided the cDNA or gDNA that made up the material.

Authors' processing steps: How many nucleated cells were present was estimated from reference gene primer amplification. Only in-frame clones appear in the TCRdb table, and some are missing; sequencing was by immunoSEQ multiplex PCR. The V and J calls and clone size were taken over from that table, and D and trimming were inferred from the DNA. This sample has around 230,000 clones, with roughly nine tenths found just once. This CDR3 comprises 16 residues. Between the trimmed V and J ends, which lost 0 bases and 0 bases, there was a span of 12 bases. Germline CDR1 reads SGHTA; CDR2 reads FQGNSA. The V call is TRBV7-2, the J call TRBJ2-7; the D gene is possibly TRBD1 (6 bases). Source material: peripheral blood. The source of this sequence is a man between 40 and 49 years old with acute or convalescent COVID-19. In DNA, the CDR3 is TGTGCCAGCAGCTTAGCGGGGGCTGGGGCCTCCTACGAGCAGTACTTC. This encodes CASSLAGAGASYEQYF.